This T cell receptor (beta chain) was retrieved from a study of Graves' ophthalmopathy and Graves' hyperthyroidism. General study findings and limits: Most clonotypes expanded in thyroid above 0.001 frequency were present in blood too. Both an approximately 69% sensitivity and an approximately 72% specificity characterized the model's predictions of ophthalmopathy progression.

This clonotype was found many times. Its antigen is unidentified. The length of the CDR3 is 13 residues. Germline CDR1 MNHNS, CDR2 SASEGT. Trimming took 8 bases from V and 2 from J, leaving 12 bases between them. The authors amplified TCR beta CDR3 regions, and they did so from RNA transcripts for repertoire sequencing. In the first round, RT-PCR was carried out with HTBI primers, and a multiplex PCR formed the second round. TCRdb passed the multiplex PCR reads through MiXCR, listing each CDR3 protein once. The sample carries 450,000 or so distinct CDR3 sequences, approximately 14% recorded once. This chain uses TRBV6-1 with TRBJ1-1; D uncertain. Material for sequencing was blood. This clonotype was obtained from a woman under 40 with Graves' ophthalmopathy. The CDR3 DNA is TGTGCCAGCTACTTGGGAGTAAACACTGAAGCTTTCTTT. This translates into CASYLGVNTEAFF.